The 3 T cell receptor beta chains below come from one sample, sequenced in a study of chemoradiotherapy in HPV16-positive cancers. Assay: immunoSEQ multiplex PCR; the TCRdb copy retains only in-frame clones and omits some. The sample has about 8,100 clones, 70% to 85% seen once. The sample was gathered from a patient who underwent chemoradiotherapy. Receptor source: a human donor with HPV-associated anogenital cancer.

Here the CDR3 reads CASSLGGVTDTQYF. The CDR3, as DNA: TGTGCCAGCAGCTTAGGCGGGGTCACAGATACGCAGTATTTT. J is TRBJ2-3 and V is TRBV7-3; D possibly corresponds to TRBD2 (6 bases). In germline, CDR1 is SGHTA, CDR2 FQGTGA. Trimming took off 2 bases at V and 2 bases at J, with 8 bases between the two ends. There are 14 residues in the CDR3.

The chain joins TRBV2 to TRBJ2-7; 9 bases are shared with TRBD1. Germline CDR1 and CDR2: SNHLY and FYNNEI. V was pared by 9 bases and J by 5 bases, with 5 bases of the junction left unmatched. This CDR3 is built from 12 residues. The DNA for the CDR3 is TGTGCCAGGAGGACAGGGGAGGACGAGCAGTACTTC. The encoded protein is CARRTGEDEQYF.

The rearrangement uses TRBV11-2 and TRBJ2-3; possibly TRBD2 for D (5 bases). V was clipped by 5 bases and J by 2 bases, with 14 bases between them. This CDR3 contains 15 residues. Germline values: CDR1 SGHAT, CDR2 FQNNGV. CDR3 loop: CASSPLVSLTDTQYF. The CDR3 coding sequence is TGTGCCAGCAGCCCACTAGTTTCCCTCACAGATACGCAGTATTTT.